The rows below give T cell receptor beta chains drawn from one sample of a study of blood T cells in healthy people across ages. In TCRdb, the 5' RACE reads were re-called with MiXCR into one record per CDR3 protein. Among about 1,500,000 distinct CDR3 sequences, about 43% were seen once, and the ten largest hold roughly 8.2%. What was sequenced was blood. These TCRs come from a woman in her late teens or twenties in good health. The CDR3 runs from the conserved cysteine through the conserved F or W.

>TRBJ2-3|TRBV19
CASRSLSDTQYF
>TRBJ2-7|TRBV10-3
CAISEGAEQYF
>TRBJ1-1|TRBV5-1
CASTLTVGGTEAFF
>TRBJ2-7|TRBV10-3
CAISESAVRYPYF
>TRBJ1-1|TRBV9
CASSSHPEENTEAFF
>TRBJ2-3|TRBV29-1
CSCQGGGTDTQYF
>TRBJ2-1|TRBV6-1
CASSEPGGNNEQFF
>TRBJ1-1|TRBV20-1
CSAGTFPRAEAFF
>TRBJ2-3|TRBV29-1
CSVLVGAEDTQYF
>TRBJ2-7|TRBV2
CASSEGTGSYEQYF
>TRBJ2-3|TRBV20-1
CSAPVGLRTQYF
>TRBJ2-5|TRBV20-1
CSASNRFQETQYF
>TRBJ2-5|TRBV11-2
CASSFNPGEETQYF
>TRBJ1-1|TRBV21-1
CASSKAGLNTEAFF
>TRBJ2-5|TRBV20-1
CSARGQGLVKVQETQYF
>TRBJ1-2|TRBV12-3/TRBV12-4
CASTPRSSSGYTF
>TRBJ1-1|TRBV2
CASSPREMNTEAFF
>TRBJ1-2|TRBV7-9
CASSGDRGKKFYGYTF
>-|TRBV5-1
CASSLGGQWETQYF
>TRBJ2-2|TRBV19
CASSTQGVLAGELFF
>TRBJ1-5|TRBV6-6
CASQGYSNQPQHF
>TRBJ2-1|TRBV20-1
CSARDNRLGTYNEQFF
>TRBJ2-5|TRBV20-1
CSARGGHSGRSQETQYF
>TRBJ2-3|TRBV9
CASNPHAGGWTDTQYF
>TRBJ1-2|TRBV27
CASRPYPILLAGRNGYTF
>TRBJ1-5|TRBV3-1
CASSQQGNSNQPQHF
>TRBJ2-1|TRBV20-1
CRPKGNEQFF
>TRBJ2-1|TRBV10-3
CAINDPFGPRNEQFF
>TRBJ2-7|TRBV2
CASEYYEQYF
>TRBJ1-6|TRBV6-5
CASSQGSPPLHF
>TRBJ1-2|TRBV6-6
CASSYPGAGGFYGYTF
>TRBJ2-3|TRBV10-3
CAIMGGPGTDTQYF
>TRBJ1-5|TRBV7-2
CASSSYSGTGESNQPQHF
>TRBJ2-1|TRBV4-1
CASSLDPRMKDEQFF
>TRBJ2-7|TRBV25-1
CASSDGVRYEQYF
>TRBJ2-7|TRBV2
CASSGGGGLYEQYF
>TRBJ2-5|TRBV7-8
CASSLGTGGLQETQYF
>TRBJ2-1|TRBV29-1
CCVVEIGDEQFF
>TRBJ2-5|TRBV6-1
CASSEPGQGIVVQYF
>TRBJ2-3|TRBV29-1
CSVGASGRGGTDTQYF
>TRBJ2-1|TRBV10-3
CAIGASGRDEQFF
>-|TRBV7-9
CASSLRARTGEQYF
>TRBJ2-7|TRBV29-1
CSAAGSGYYEQYF
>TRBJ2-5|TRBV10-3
CAISDGGAETQYF
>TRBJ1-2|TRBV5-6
CASSLRGPPNYGYTF
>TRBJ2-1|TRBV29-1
CSVYTVGLVVYEQFF
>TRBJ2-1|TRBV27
CATRTIAGYNEQFF
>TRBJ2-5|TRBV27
CASGSLRETQYF
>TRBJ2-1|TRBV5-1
CASSFRLAGGFQGTQFF
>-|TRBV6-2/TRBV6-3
CAGARASYNEQYF
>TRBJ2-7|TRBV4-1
CASSQVWTSGNYEQYF
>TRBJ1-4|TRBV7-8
CASSPLDATNEKLFF
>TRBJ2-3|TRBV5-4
CASSLLGSGRAVTQYF
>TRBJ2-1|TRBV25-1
CASSEYKKGGEQFF
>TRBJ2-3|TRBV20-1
CSARERAGPDTQYF
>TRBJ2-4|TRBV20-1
CSAPDRGAKNIQYF
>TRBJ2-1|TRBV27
CASSSLAVSYNEQFF
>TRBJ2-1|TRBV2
CASSVSGTSEKEQFF
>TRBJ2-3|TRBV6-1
CASRMTPSGDTQYF
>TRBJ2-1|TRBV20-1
CSATGGLTNSGHEQFF